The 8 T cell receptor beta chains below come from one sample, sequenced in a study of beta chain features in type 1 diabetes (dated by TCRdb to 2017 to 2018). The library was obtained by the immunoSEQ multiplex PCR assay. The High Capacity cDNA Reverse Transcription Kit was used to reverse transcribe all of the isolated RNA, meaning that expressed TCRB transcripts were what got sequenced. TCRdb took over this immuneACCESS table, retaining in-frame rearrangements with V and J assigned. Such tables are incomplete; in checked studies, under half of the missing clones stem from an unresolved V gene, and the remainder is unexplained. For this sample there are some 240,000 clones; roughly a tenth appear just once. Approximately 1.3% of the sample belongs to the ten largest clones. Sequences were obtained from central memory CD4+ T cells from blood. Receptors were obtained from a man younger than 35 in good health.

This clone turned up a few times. CDR3 loop: CASSQRDRGHYEQYF. CDR3 DNA sequence: TGCGCCAGCAGTCAAAGGGACAGGGGACACTACGAGCAGTACTTC. V usage is TRBV23-1 and J usage is TRBJ2-7; TRBD1 matches 10 bases. TRBV23-1 qualifies as an ORF whose function is uncertain. CDR3 size: 15 residues. V trimming: 2 bases; J trimming: 3 bases; junction bases outside the gene matches: 4.

The DNA for the CDR3 is TGTGCCAGCAGCCGCCCGACAGGGGGCACAGATACGCAGTATTTT. Amino acid sequence: CASSRPTGGTDTQYF. This chain uses TRBV5-6 with TRBJ2-3; 8 bases align to TRBD1. Germline CDR1 reads SGHDT; CDR2 reads YYEEEE. V lost 4 bases, J lost 1 base, and 5 bases stayed unmatched. This CDR3 comprises 15 residues.

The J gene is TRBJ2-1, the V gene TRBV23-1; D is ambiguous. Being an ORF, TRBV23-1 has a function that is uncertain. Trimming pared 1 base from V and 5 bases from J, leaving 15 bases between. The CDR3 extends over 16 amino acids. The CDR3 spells CASSQLAWTEHNEQFF. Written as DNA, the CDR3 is TGCGCCAGCAGTCAATTGGCCTGGACGGAACACAATGAGCAGTTCTTC.

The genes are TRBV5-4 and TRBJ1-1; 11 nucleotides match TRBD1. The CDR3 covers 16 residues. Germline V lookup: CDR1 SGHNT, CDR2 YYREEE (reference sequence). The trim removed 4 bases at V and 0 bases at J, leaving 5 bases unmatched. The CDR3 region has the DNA TGTGCCAGCAGCGAATCGGGACAGGGGGTGAACACTGAAGCTTTCTTT. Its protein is CASSESGQGVNTEAFF.

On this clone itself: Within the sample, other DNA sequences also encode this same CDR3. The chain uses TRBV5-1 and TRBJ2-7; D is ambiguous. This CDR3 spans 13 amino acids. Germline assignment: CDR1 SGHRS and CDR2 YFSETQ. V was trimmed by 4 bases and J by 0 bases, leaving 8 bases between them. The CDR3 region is CASSRDGSYEQYF. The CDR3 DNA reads TGCGCCAGCAGCCGAGACGGCTCCTACGAGCAGTACTTC.

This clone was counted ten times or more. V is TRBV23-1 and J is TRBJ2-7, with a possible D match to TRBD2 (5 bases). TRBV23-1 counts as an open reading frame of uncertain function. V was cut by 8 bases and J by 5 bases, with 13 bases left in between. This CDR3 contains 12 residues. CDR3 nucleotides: TGCGCCAGCCATGATAGAGGGAACGAGCAGTACTTC. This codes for CASHDRGNEQYF.

This CDR3 reads CASAESGTSYNEQFF. The CDR3 region has the DNA TGTGCCAGTGCCGAATCCGGGACTAGCTACAATGAGCAGTTCTTC. The rearrangement links TRBV19 to TRBJ2-1; 8 nucleotides align to TRBD2. Unmatched junction bases numbered 9, after V lost 8 bases and J lost 3 bases. This CDR3 region has 15 residues. Per the germline V gene, CDR1 is LNHDA and CDR2 is SQIVND (reference sequence). Drawing the rest from reference TRBV19 and TRBJ2-1, the complete variable domain is DGGITQSPKYLFRKEGQNVTLSCEQNLNHDAMYWYRQDPGQGLRLIYYSQIVNDFQKGDIAEGYSVSREKKESFPLTVTSAQKNPTAFYLCASAESGTSYNEQFFGPGTRLTVL.

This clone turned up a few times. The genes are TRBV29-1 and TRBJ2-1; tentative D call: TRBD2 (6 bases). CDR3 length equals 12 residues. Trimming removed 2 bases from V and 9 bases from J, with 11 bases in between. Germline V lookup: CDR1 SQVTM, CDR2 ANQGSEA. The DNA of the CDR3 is TGCAGCGTTGAAACTAGCTATCGTGAGCAGTTCTTC. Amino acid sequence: CSVETSYREQFF.